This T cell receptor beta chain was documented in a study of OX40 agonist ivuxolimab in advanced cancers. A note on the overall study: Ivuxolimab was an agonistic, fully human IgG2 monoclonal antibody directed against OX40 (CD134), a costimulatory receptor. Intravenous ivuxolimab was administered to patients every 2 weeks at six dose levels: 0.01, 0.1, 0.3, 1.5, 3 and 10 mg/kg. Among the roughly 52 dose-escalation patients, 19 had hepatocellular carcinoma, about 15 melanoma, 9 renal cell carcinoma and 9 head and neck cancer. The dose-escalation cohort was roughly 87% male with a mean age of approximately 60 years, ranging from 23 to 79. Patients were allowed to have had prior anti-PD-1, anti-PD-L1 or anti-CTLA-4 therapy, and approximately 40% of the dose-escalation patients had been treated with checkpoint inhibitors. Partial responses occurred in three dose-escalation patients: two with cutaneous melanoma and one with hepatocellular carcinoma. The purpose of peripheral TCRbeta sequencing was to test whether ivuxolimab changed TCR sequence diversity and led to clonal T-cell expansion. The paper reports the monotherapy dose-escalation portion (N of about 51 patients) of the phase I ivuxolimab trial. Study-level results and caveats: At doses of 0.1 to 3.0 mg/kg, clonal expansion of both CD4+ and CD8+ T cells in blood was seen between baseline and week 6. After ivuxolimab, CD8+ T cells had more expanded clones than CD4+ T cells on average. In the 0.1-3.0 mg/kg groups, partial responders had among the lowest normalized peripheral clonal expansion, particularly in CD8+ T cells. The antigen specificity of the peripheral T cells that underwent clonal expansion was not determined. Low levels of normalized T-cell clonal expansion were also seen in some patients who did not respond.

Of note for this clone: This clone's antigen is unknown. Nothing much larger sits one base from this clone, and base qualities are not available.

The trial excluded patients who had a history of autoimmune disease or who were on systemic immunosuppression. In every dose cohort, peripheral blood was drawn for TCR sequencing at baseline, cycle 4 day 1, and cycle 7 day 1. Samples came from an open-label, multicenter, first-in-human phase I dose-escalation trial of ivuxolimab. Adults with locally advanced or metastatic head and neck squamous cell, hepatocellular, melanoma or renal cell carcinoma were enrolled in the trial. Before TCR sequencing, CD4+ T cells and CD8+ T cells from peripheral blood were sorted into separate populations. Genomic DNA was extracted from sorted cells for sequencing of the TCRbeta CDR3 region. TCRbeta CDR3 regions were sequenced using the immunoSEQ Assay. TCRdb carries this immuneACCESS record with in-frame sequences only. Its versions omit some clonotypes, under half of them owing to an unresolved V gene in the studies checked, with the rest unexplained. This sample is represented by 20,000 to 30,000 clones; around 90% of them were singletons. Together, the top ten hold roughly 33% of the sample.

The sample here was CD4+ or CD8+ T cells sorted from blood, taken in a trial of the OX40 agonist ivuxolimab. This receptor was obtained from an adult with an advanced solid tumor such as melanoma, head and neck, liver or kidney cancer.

The DNA sequence is TGTGCCTGGAATCCGGACCGCCTCGGCGAGCAGTACTTC. This sequence encodes CAWNPDRLGEQYF. Recombination linked TRBV30 to TRBJ2-5; too little of a D gene remains to name it. The DNA end is more similar to TRBJ2-7, so the J call may be wrong. There are 13 amino acids in the CDR3, from cysteine to phenylalanine inclusive. The read is trimmed to its CDR3 DNA, 39 bases read in frame from base 1. CDR1 and CDR2 (GTSNPN, SVGIG) derive from the germline V gene (reference sequence).